Detailed here is one TCR beta chain. The sample belongs to a study of shared clonotypes between healthy human individuals. There are 13 residues in the CDR3. Germline V CDR1 and CDR2: MDHEN, SYDVKM. Trimming shortened V by 5 bases and J by 4 bases, and 9 bases separated the two germline ends. The table came from immunoSEQ multiplex PCR; TCRdb's copy has only in-frame clones and leaves some out. The data show around 2.5 million clones, 93% seen once. Sequencing was performed on naive CD4+ T cells from PBMCs. The subset denotes: CD45RA+ positively selected. The chain combines TRBV28 with TRBJ1-3; D is ambiguous. This clonotype was obtained from a man aged 18 to 30 in good health. Some clones in this sample may be carry-over from other donors' samples. This CDR3 reads CASSETLGNTIYF. CDR3 coding DNA: TGTGCCAGCAGTGAAACCTTGGGAAACACCATATATTTT. Full variable domain (remainder filled in from reference TRBV28 and TRBJ1-3): DVKVTQSSRYLVKRTGEKVFLECVQDMDHENMFWYRQDPGLGLRLIYFSYDVKMKEKGDIPEGYSVSREKKERFSLILESASTNQTSMYLCASSETLGNTIYFGEGSWLTVV.